The 31 T cell receptor beta chains in this list originate from one sample, sequenced in a study of cytomegalovirus exposure and HLA in healthy donors. Primers: 60 Vbeta forward and 13 Jbeta reverse. The data were produced by immunoSEQ multiplex PCR, yet TCRdb's version contains in-frame clones alone and is incomplete. In the table there are about 140,000 clones, roughly 73% of which are singletons. Sequencing was done on a sample of PBMCs. The receptor source for this set is a young man in good health and CMV-seropositive.

The chain employs TRBV29-1 and TRBJ2-2; D perhaps matches TRBD1 (5 bases). This CDR3 has 13 amino acids. The germline V gene has CDR1 SQVTM and CDR2 ANQGSEA. With 4 bases removed from V and 4 bases from J, the gap between germline ends came to 10 bases. CDR3 bases: TGCAGCGTTGTCAGGGATGGCACCGGGGAGCTGTTTTTT. It translates to CSVVRDGTGELFF.

The chain joins TRBV6-1 to TRBJ2-4; D might be TRBD1 (5 bases). CDR1 is MNHNS, CDR2 SASEGT, per germline. With 8 bases removed from V and 6 bases from J, the gap between germline ends came to 11 bases. This CDR3 is 12 amino acids long. The CDR3 coding sequence is TGTGCCAGCTCGGCGACAGCAAACATTCAGTACTTC. It yields the protein CASSATANIQYF.

The chain joins TRBV5-1 to TRBJ2-7, with D possibly TRBD1 on 6 matching bases. V was trimmed by 8 bases and J by 0 bases, leaving 24 bases between them. The CDR3 runs 17 residues. Germline assignment: CDR1 SGHRS and CDR2 YFSETQ. The CDR3 DNA is TGCGCCAGGGAGAGAAAGGGGGACAAATTAAGCTCCTACGAGCAGTACTTC. Encoded protein: CARERKGDKLSSYEQYF.

On this clone itself: Germline is not matched at one junction end, which may reflect a read error. The V and J genes are TRBV7-7 and TRBJ2-1; 9 bases map to TRBD1. The germline V gene has CDR1 SSHAT and CDR2 FNYEAQ (reference sequence). The CDR3 is 15 amino acids. The CDR3 nucleotides read TGTGCTAGCAGCTTAGGACAGGGGTCTTACAATGAGCAGTTCTTC. Its protein product is CASSLGQGSYNEQFF.

The chain employs TRBV28 and TRBJ2-5; 10 nucleotides align to TRBD2. The germline V gene has CDR1 MDHEN and CDR2 SYDVKM. Unmatched junction bases numbered 4, after V lost 2 bases and J lost 4 bases. This CDR3 contains 15 residues. The CDR3 here is CASSLIAGGGETQYF. CDR3 sequence (DNA): TGTGCCAGCAGTTTAATAGCGGGAGGAGGAGAGACCCAGTACTTC.

The rearrangement uses TRBV6-1 and TRBJ1-6; D unclear. The CDR3 runs 11 residues. V was shortened by 7 bases and J by 5 bases, with 3 bases between the two germline ends. Germline CDR1 reads MNHNS; CDR2 reads SASEGT. The CDR3 is CASTDNSPLHF. The DNA for the CDR3 is TGTGCCAGCACAGATAATTCACCCCTCCACTTT.

Turning to this clone: The sample carries other DNA sequences with the same CDR3. The chain is built from TRBV7-2 and TRBJ1-1; 8 nucleotides agree with TRBD1. Germline CDR1 and CDR2: SGHTA and FQGNSA. Germline trimming cut 0 bases from V and 1 base from J; bases unmatched to any gene: 4. This CDR3 region has 16 residues. The CDR3 reads CASSLARGRRNTEAFF. CDR3 bases: TGTGCCAGCAGCTTAGCCAGGGGGCGCCGGAACACTGAAGCTTTCTTT. The variable domain in full, completed from reference TRBV7-2 and TRBJ1-1, reads GAGVSQSPSNKVTEKGKDVELRCDPISGHTALYWYRQSLGQGLEFLIYFQGNSAPDKSGLPSDRFSAERTGGSVSTLTIQRTQQEDSAVYLCASSLARGRRNTEAFFGQGTRLTVV.

This clone was observed a few times. The V gene is TRBV19, the J gene TRBJ1-1, with D uncertain. Germline loops: CDR1 LNHDA, CDR2 SQIVND (reference sequence). V lost 6 bases, J lost 6 bases, and 11 bases lay in between. This CDR3 region has 12 residues. The CDR3 nucleotides are TGTGCCAGTAGCCCGTTCGCGGCTGAAGCTTTCTTT. Its protein is CASSPFAAEAFF.

The chain joins TRBV7-2 to TRBJ2-5; tentatively, D is TRBD2 (6 bases). Germline CDR1 SGHTA, CDR2 FQGNSA. CDR3 length: 14 residues. V lost 4 bases and J 5 bases, leaving 14 bases between the germline ends. CDR3 bases: TGTGCCAGCAGCTCCAATGGGGGGTGGGAGACCCAGTACTTC. Protein sequence: CASSSNGGWETQYF. Filled out from reference TRBV7-2 and TRBJ2-5, the complete variable domain reads GAGVSQSPSNKVTEKGKDVELRCDPISGHTALYWYRQSLGQGLEFLIYFQGNSAPDKSGLPSDRFSAERTGGSVSTLTIQRTQQEDSAVYLCASSSNGGWETQYFGPGTRLLVL.

The V call is TRBV4-2, the J call TRBJ2-7, with D unclear. The germline V gene encodes CDR1 LGHNA and CDR2 YNFKEQ. The CDR3 spans 15 residues. Trimming pared 1 base from V and 0 bases from J, leaving 10 bases between. CDR3 nucleotides: TGTGCCAGCAGCCAAGGCGGCGGTAGCTCCTACGAGCAGTACTTC. This gives the protein CASSQGGGSSYEQYF.

This chain uses TRBV4-1 with TRBJ2-3; TRBD1 matches at 8 bases. Germline V gene data show CDR1 as MGHRA and CDR2 as YSYEKL. The J segment lost 2 bases and the V segment lost 4 bases, leaving 5 bases of the junction unmatched. The CDR3 covers 15 residues. The CDR3 DNA sequence: TGCGCCAGCAGCCTCCGGGACAGGACCACAGATACGCAGTATTTT. This translates into CASSLRDRTTDTQYF.

This clone was seen a few times. In DNA form, the CDR3 reads TGTGCCAGCAGCCACTGCGGACTAGCGGGAAAGTTGACGGAGACCCAGTACTTC. Translating gives CASSHCGLAGKLTETQYF. V and J are TRBV13 and TRBJ2-5; 12 nucleotides agree with TRBD2. The CDR3 extends over 18 amino acids. CDR1 PRHDT and CDR2 FYEKMQ come from the germline V gene (reference sequence). Trimming at V came to 5 bases and at J to 5 bases, leaving 15 bases not matched to a gene.

V is TRBV9 and J is TRBJ2-1; the match to TRBD2 covers 9 bases. V shed 0 bases and J 9 bases; nucleotides not matched to a gene: 4. The CDR3 contains 14 residues. Germline V gene data show CDR1 as SGDLS and CDR2 as YYNGEE. The CDR3 is CASSVAGLASEQFF. CDR3 nucleotides: TGTGCCAGCAGCGTAGCGGGACTAGCCTCTGAGCAGTTCTTC.

This clone has a handful of counts. V gene TRBV5-1 combines with J gene TRBJ2-1, with a weak D call TRBD1 (5 bases). V was shortened by 4 bases and J by 4 bases, with 15 bases between the two germline ends. The CDR3 runs to 15 residues. CDR1 and CDR2 (germline): SGHRS, YFSETQ. As DNA, the CDR3 is TGCGCCAGCAGCCCAACCCCGACAGAATACAATGAGCAGTTCTTC. Its protein is CASSPTPTEYNEQFF.

This clone was counted a few times. The V gene is TRBV5-1, the J gene TRBJ1-5, with a possible D match to TRBD1 (5 bases). Germline V gene lookup returns CDR1 SGHRS and CDR2 YFSETQ. The V end lost 4 bases, the J end lost 8 bases, and 13 bases lay between the germline ends. CDR3 length equals 13 residues. The CDR3 protein is CASSIGGGEPQHF. The CDR3 DNA is TGCGCCAGCAGCATCGGGGGAGGGGAGCCCCAGCATTTT.

CDR3 bases: TGTGCCACCAGAGCTAGCGGCCAAGAGACCCAGTACTTC. Amino acids: CATRASGQETQYF. V is TRBV15 and J is TRBJ2-5, with 7 bases fitting TRBD2. Germline trimming cut 6 bases from V and 1 base from J; bases unmatched to any gene: 2. CDR3 length equals 13 residues. CDR1 and CDR2 from the germline V gene are LNHNV and YYDKDF (reference sequence). The full variable domain, in which reference TRBV15 and TRBJ2-5 provide the parts outside the CDR3, is DAMVIQNPRYQVTQFGKPVTLSCSQTLNHNVMYWYQQKSSQAPKLLFHYYDKDFNNEADTPDNFQSRRPNTSFCFLDIRSPGLGDTAMYLCATRASGQETQYFGPGTRLLVL.

This clone has more than one count but fewer than ten. The CDR3 region has the DNA TGTGCCAGCTCGGAGAATGACAGGGGAAGTGAAAAACTGTTTTTT. Amino acids: CASSENDRGSEKLFF. The rearrangement uses TRBV18 and TRBJ1-4; 8 nucleotides line up with TRBD1. CDR1 is KGHSH and CDR2 is LQKENI in the germline V gene. The ends lost 6 bases at V and 7 bases at J; junction bases unmatched: 10. The CDR3 sequence is 15 residues long. Filled out from reference TRBV18 and TRBJ1-4, the complete variable domain reads NAGVMQNPRHLVRRRGQEARLRCSPMKGHSHVYWYRQLPEEGLKFMVYLQKENIIDESGMPKERFSAEFPKEGPSILRIQQVVRGDSAAYFCASSENDRGSEKLFFGSGTQLSVL.

CDR3 residues: CASSSKTSLGTGELFF. CDR3 bases: TGTGCCAGCAGTTCTAAGACTAGTCTAGGCACCGGGGAGCTGTTTTTT. The rearrangement joins TRBV6-6 to TRBJ2-2, with a tentative D call TRBD2 (6 bases). The ends were cut back, 4 bases at V and 4 bases at J, with 16 bases in the middle. This CDR3 contains 16 residues. CDR1 and CDR2 from the germline V gene are MNHNY and SVGAGI (reference sequence).

This clone was counted only a few times. The chain recombines TRBV12-5 with TRBJ1-1, with 10 bases identical to TRBD1. Per the germline V gene, CDR1 is LGHNT and CDR2 is FRNRAP. Trimming cost V 6 bases and J 0 bases; bases outside gene matches: 10. The CDR3 totals 17 residues. This CDR3 reads CASGDQRGQGMNTEAFF. The CDR3 DNA is TGTGCTAGTGGGGACCAACGGGGACAGGGGATGAACACTGAAGCTTTCTTT.

CDR3: CSATGGGAQYF. CDR3 sequence (DNA): TGCAGTGCTACAGGTGGGGGGGCCCAGTACTTC. This chain uses TRBV20-1 with TRBJ2-5; 7 nucleotides line up with TRBD2. Germline V CDR1 and CDR2: DFQATT, SNEGSKA (reference sequence). The length of the CDR3 is 11 residues. With V trimmed by 4 bases and J by 9 bases, 5 bases remained unmatched.

The genes are TRBV6-1 and TRBJ2-5; 8 bases line up with TRBD1. Germline CDR1 and CDR2: MNHNS and SASEGT. The CDR3 loop spans 14 amino acids. J was trimmed by 4 bases and V by 6 bases; bases with no gene match: 7. CDR3 loop: CASSPAGGPETQYF. CDR3 in DNA: TGTGCCAGCAGCCCAGCAGGGGGCCCAGAGACCCAGTACTTC.

The chain recombines TRBV7-3 with TRBJ2-5; 10 bases line up with TRBD2. Germline V gives CDR1 SGHTA, CDR2 FQGTGA. The CDR3 length is 15 residues. V shed 1 base, J shed 4 bases, and the junction held 3 bases outside the gene matches. CDR3 DNA sequence: TGTGCCAGCAGCTTAAGGACTAGCGGCCCAGAGACCCAGTACTTC. Protein: CASSLRTSGPETQYF.

As DNA, the CDR3 is TGTGCCAGCAGCTTAGGGAGCGGACACCAAGAGACCCAGTACTTC. It translates to CASSLGSGHQETQYF. This chain uses TRBV7-2 with TRBJ2-5; possible D gene TRBD2, 5 bases. Trimming took 1 base from V and 0 from J, leaving 9 bases between them. The CDR3 extends over 15 amino acids. Germline CDR1 reads SGHTA; CDR2 reads FQGNSA.

This clone was detected only a few times. The chain uses TRBV6-5 and TRBJ2-1, with D hard to call. Germline CDR1 reads MNHEY; CDR2 reads SVGAGI. Trimming stripped 0 bases from V and 5 bases from J, with 8 bases between. The length of the CDR3 is 14 residues. CDR3 nucleotide sequence: TGTGCCAGCAGTTACTCGTCAACAAACAATGAGCAGTTCTTC. This translates into CASSYSSTNNEQFF.

The V and J genes are TRBV7-9 and TRBJ2-7, with 7 bases identical to TRBD2. Germline V gene lookup returns CDR1 SEHNR and CDR2 FQNEAQ (reference sequence). V lost 5 bases and J lost 4; bases outside the gene matches: 11. The CDR3 consists of 15 residues. The CDR3 DNA follows: TGTGCCAGCAGCGACCTCGATACTAGCGTTTACGAGCAGTACTTC. Translating gives CASSDLDTSVYEQYF.

This clone was observed a handful of times. V gene TRBV5-6 combines with J gene TRBJ1-2; 7 bases align to TRBD1. This CDR3 region has 14 residues. From germline, CDR1 is SGHDT and CDR2 YYEEEE. V lost 4 bases to trimming and J lost 2 bases; unmatched junction nucleotides: 5. The CDR3 reads CASSQGQRNYGYTF. The CDR3 coding sequence is TGTGCCAGCAGCCAGGGACAGAGGAACTATGGCTACACCTTC. Filled out from reference TRBV5-6 and TRBJ1-2, the complete variable domain reads DAGVTQSPTHLIKTRGQQVTLRCSPKSGHDTVSWYQQALGQGPQFIFQYYEEEERQRGNFPDRFSGHQFPNYSSELNVNALLLGDSALYLCASSQGQRNYGYTFGSGTRLTVV.

The chain joins TRBV5-1 to TRBJ2-5; 7 bases are a match to TRBD1. J was trimmed by 5 bases and V by 4 bases; bases with no gene match: 5. CDR1 SGHRS and CDR2 YFSETQ come from the germline V gene. The CDR3 loop spans 13 amino acids. This CDR3 reads CASSPRGGETQYF. DNA for the CDR3: TGCGCCAGCAGCCCCCGAGGGGGCGAGACCCAGTACTTC.

The chain joins TRBV7-9 to TRBJ2-2, with D uncertain. Germline V CDR1 and CDR2: SEHNR, FQNEAQ (reference sequence). This CDR3 has 15 residues. V was clipped by 5 bases and J by 3 bases, with 13 bases between them. The CDR3 loop reads CASSPTGLDTGELFF. DNA of the CDR3: TGTGCCAGCAGCCCGACCGGGTTGGACACCGGGGAGCTGTTTTTT.

The CDR3 sequence: CASSVILTASTDTQYF. Written as DNA, the CDR3 is TGTGCCAGCAGCGTAATTCTAACAGCTAGCACAGATACGCAGTATTTT. The chain combines TRBV9 with TRBJ2-3; D remains ambiguous. The germline gives CDR1 SGDLS, CDR2 YYNGEE. V lost 1 base, J lost 0 bases, and 12 bases lay in between. There are 16 residues in the CDR3.

This chain links TRBV25-1 with TRBJ2-2, with a possible D match to TRBD2 (6 bases). V lost 1 base and J lost 5, with 8 bases in between. There are 14 residues in the CDR3. Germline CDR1 MGHDK, CDR2 SYGVNS. The CDR3 coding sequence is TGTGCCAGCAGTGAATTTAGCGGTACCGGGGAGCTGTTTTTT. It specifies CASSEFSGTGELFF.

The sample holds a few counts of this clone. This chain uses TRBV6-5 with TRBJ1-4; TRBD1 might be the D (5 bases). Germline lookup yields CDR1 MNHEY and CDR2 SVGAGI. V dropped 1 base and J dropped 6 bases, with 15 bases sitting between them. The CDR3 contains 16 residues. CDR3 in DNA: TGTGCCAGCAGTTACTGGGGCGGGGCTACTGATGAAAAACTGTTTTTT. This translates into CASSYWGGATDEKLFF.